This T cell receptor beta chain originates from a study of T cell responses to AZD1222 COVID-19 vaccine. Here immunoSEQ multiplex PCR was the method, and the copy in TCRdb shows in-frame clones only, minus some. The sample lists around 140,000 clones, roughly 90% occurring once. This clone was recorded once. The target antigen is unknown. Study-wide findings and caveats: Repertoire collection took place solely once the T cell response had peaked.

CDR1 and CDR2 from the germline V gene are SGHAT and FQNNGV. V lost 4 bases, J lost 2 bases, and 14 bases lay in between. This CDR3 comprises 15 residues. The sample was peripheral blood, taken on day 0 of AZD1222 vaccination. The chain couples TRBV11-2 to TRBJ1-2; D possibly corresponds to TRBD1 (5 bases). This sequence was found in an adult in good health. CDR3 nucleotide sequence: TGTGCCAGCAGCTCGCCGGGACTGGGGAACTATGGCTACACCTTC. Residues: CASSSPGLGNYGYTF.